This is a list of T cell receptor beta chains from one sample in a study of cytomegalovirus exposure and HLA in healthy donors. The protocol was immunoSEQ multiplex PCR, while the TCRdb copy is restricted to in-frame clones and leaves out a portion. Of about 37,000 clones in the sample, roughly 81% are singletons; the top ten hold roughly 10%. Sequencing was done on a sample of PBMCs. These receptors originate from a woman between 40 and 50 years old in good health and CMV-seronegative. Each CDR3 is given with its conserved first and last residue. Each record gives: V gene, J gene, CDR3 protein.

TRBV19	TRBJ2-4	CASSINGRKNIQYF
TRBV7-9	TRBJ2-7	CASSLRQEVVRVSYEQYF
TRBV27	TRBJ2-3	CASSTHSGGATDTQYF
TRBV23-1	TRBJ1-1	CASGFPRSGNTEAFF
TRBV4-1	TRBJ2-7	CASSQSAQVSYEQYF
TRBV28	TRBJ1-1	CASSFGPPMNTEAFF
TRBV19	TRBJ1-5	CASSIDLRRTEYSNQPQHF
TRBV4-2	TRBJ1-5	CASSPLSVNQPQHF
TRBV27	TRBJ1-6	CASSSPKGVNSPLHF
TRBV5-6	TRBJ2-1	CASSLEGGGAVGEQFF
TRBV10-3	TRBJ1-1	CAISWTGALNTEAFF
TRBV7-9	TRBJ1-2	CASSFNRRGYYGYTF
TRBV5-6	TRBJ1-1	CASSLLWLNRDRDGPEAFF
TRBV15	TRBJ1-2	CATSREEGPTVYGYTF
TRBV5-1	TRBJ1-1	CASSLGTANTEAFF
TRBV19	TRBJ2-7	CASSKGAAYEQYF
TRBV10-3	TRBJ1-2	CAISEDRGLGYTF
TRBV7-2	TRBJ1-2	CASSLRSTTGYGYTF
TRBV7-9	TRBJ2-1	CASGQGREQFF
TRBV7-3	TRBJ2-1	CASSSRLDRNEQFF
TRBV9	TRBJ2-1	CASSATGGWNEQFF
TRBV7-6	TRBJ1-1	CASSLRAGTGKSTEAFF
TRBV11-2	TRBJ2-7	CASSLVDRGPGEQYF
TRBV2	TRBJ1-1	CASSDVGGAFF
TRBV9	TRBJ1-6	CASSVEQNNSPLHF
TRBV5-1	TRBJ2-2	CASSLTGGQYSGELFF
TRBV11-2	TRBJ2-1	CASSQTGDEQFF
TRBV5-1	TRBJ1-2	CASSARDSYGYTF
TRBV4-2	TRBJ2-1	CASSQGGRGGIYNEQFF
TRBV18	TRBJ2-1	CASSPGAGYNEQFF
TRBV27	TRBJ1-6	CASRTGGDSPLHF
TRBV4-2	TRBJ1-1	CASSQGSLRGGFTSTEAFF
TRBV7-9	TRBJ1-3	CASSFHRGGDTIYF
TRBV4-3	TRBJ1-2	CASSQETWLAVSNYGYTF
TRBV6-1	TRBJ1-6	CAALGQLGNSPLHF
TRBV19	TRBJ1-5	CASSSRTAYQPQHF
TRBV2	TRBJ2-2	CASSEIGDTGELFF
TRBV11-1	TRBJ1-1	CASSVSYTEAFF
TRBV6-6	.	CASYGTGFSYEQYF
TRBV6-6	TRBJ2-7	CASSRDRRAYEQYF
TRBV7-8	TRBJ1-2	CASSLAPSNYGYPF